This T cell receptor (beta chain) was documented in a study of cytomegalovirus exposure and HLA in healthy donors. PCR employed 60 Vbeta and 13 Jbeta primers. Produced via immunoSEQ multiplex PCR; TCRdb's table is partial and in-frame only. The sample has about 140,000 clones, approximately 85% seen once. The CDR3 totals 14 residues. With 2 bases removed from V and 8 bases from J, the gap between germline ends came to 12 bases. Germline lookup yields CDR1 MNHNS and CDR2 SASEGT. This clone appeared a few times. The clonotype comes from a woman aged 45 to 65 in good health and CMV-seropositive. The genes are TRBV6-1 and TRBJ2-2; D is possibly TRBD2 (5 bases). Sequenced input: PBMCs. The CDR3 spells CASSERTGWGELFF. CDR3 coding DNA: TGTGCCAGCAGTGAAAGGACTGGCTGGGGGGAGCTGTTTTTT.